The rows below give T cell receptor beta chains drawn from one sample of a study of OX40 agonist ivuxolimab in advanced cancers. Assay: immunoSEQ multiplex PCR; the TCRdb copy retains only in-frame clones and omits some. The sample holds about 80,000 clones; approximately 83% are singletons and the top ten take 1.5% to 2%. The sample here was CD4+ or CD8+ T cells sorted from blood, taken in a trial of the OX40 agonist ivuxolimab. The receptors were gathered from an adult with an advanced solid tumor such as melanoma, head and neck, liver or kidney cancer. CDR3s include the opening cysteine and the closing phenylalanine or tryptophan. The D gene is left open where the match is weak. Only some rows state a clone size, as once, few, many or a class for expanded clones.

CDR3 protein | CDR3 DNA | D gene | clone size | J gene | V gene
CASSLQGGQLNTEAFF | TGCGCCAGCAGCTTACAAGGGGGACAGCTGAACACTGAAGCTTTCTTT | TRBD1 | . | TRBJ1-1 | TRBV5-1
CANPMGGGTGELFF | TGTGCCAATCCTATGGGGGGCGGAACCGGGGAGCTGTTTTTT | . | . | TRBJ2-2 | TRBV11-2
CASSSRVGAGGGTSNEQFF | TGTGCCAGCAGCTCCCGCGTTGGAGCGGGAGGTGGGACGAGTAATGAGCAGTTCTTC | TRBD2 | . | TRBJ2-1 | TRBV7-3
CASSQFGGTGYEQYF | TGTGCCAGCAGCCAATTCGGGGGAACTGGCTACGAGCAGTACTTC | . | . | TRBJ2-7 | TRBV16
CASRARNTGELFF | TGTGCCAGCAGGGCAAGAAACACCGGGGAGCTGTTTTTT | . | . | TRBJ2-2 | TRBV6-1
CASSLARGGGNQPQHF | TGTGCCAGCAGCTTGGCCAGGGGGGGCGGCAATCAGCCCCAGCATTTT | TRBD1 | . | TRBJ1-5 | TRBV5-8
CASRPTGGVEAFF | TGTGCCAGCAGGCCGACAGGGGGCGTCGAAGCTTTCTTT | TRBD1 | . | TRBJ1-1 | TRBV6-1
CASSTGTSGSNEQYF | TGTGCCAGCAGCACCGGGACTAGCGGGAGCAACGAGCAGTACTTC | TRBD2 | . | TRBJ2-7 | TRBV11-2
CSVDGGTQYF | TGCAGCGTAGACGGGGGTACGCAGTATTTT | . | . | TRBJ2-3 | TRBV29-1
CASSLGLAGGGDEQFF | TGTGCCAGCAGCCTCGGACTAGCGGGAGGGGGGGATGAGCAGTTCTTC | TRBD2 | . | TRBJ2-1 | TRBV7-3
CASSSLRGADTQYF | TGTGCCAGTAGCTCGCTTCGGGGCGCAGATACGCAGTATTTT | . | . | TRBJ2-3 | TRBV19
CASSQSGNTEAFF | TGTGCCAGCAGCCAATCAGGGAACACTGAAGCTTTCTTT | . | . | TRBJ1-1 | TRBV14
CAWSVWTSAGELFF | TGTGCCTGGAGTGTATGGACTAGCGCCGGGGAGCTGTTTTTT | TRBD2 | . | TRBJ2-2 | TRBV30
CASSGPGTVYGYTF | TGTGCCAGCAGCGGACCCGGGACAGTCTATGGCTACACCTTC | TRBD1 | . | TRBJ1-2 | TRBV9
CSVVGTAPAGFKQYF | TGCAGCGTTGTGGGCACAGCACCCGCCGGGTTCAAGCAGTACTTC | . | . | TRBJ2-7 | TRBV29-1
CASSLNRSGSYEQYF | TGTGCCAGCAGTTTAAACAGGTCCGGATCCTACGAGCAGTACTTC | . | . | TRBJ2-7 | TRBV6-1
CASSLASGLTGDYGYTF | TGTGCCAGCAGCTTAGCCTCGGGACTTACAGGGGACTATGGCTACACCTTC | TRBD1 | . | TRBJ1-2 | TRBV7-2
CASSRPGPNQPQHF | TGTGCCAGCAGCCGACCGGGACCCAATCAGCCCCAGCATTTT | . | . | TRBJ1-5 | TRBV7-9
CASSYSGDFPYEQYF | TGTGCCAGCAGTTACTCGGGCGACTTCCCCTACGAGCAGTACTTC | . | . | TRBJ2-7 | TRBV6-5
CASALGVQPQHF | TGTGCCAGCGCCCTCGGGGTTCAGCCCCAGCATTTT | . | few | TRBJ1-5 | TRBV7-9
CASSPILDRSSYNEQFF | TGTGCCAGCTCACCAATTTTAGACAGGAGCTCCTACAATGAGCAGTTCTTC | . | . | TRBJ2-1 | TRBV18
CASTGGQGGGSNQPQHF | TGTGCCAGTACGGGGGGACAGGGCGGAGGTAGCAATCAGCCCCAGCATTTT | TRBD1 | few | TRBJ1-5 | TRBV19
CASSLASSNQPQHF | TGTGCCAGCAGCTTAGCCTCGAGCAATCAGCCCCAGCATTTT | . | once | TRBJ1-5 | TRBV7-9
CASTQGLAYEQYF | TGTGCCAGCACTCAAGGACTAGCGTACGAGCAGTACTTC | TRBD2 | . | TRBJ2-7 | TRBV6-5
CASHRGGGANTGELFF | TGTGCCAGCCATCGAGGAGGGGGAGCGAACACCGGGGAGCTGTTTTTT | . | . | TRBJ2-2 | TRBV2
CASSASPGGPDTQYF | TGCGCCAGCAGCGCTTCACCGGGGGGCCCAGATACGCAGTATTTT | . | . | TRBJ2-3 | TRBV5-1
CASSLADTQYF | TGTGCCAGCAGCTTAGCAGATACGCAGTATTTT | . | . | TRBJ2-3 | TRBV7-6
CASSVGNQPQHF | TGTGCCAGCAGTGTCGGCAATCAGCCCCAGCATTTT | . | . | TRBJ1-5 | TRBV25-1
CASSLGESYEQYF | TGTGCCAGCAGCCTCGGCGAGAGCTACGAGCAGTACTTC | . | . | TRBJ2-7 | TRBV6-6
CASRLAGVDEQYF | TGTGCCAGTCGTCTAGCGGGTGTTGACGAGCAGTACTTC | TRBD2 | . | TRBJ2-7 | TRBV19
CASSHTGGKLRPQHF | TGTGCCAGCAGCCATACCGGGGGCAAGCTCAGGCCCCAGCATTTT | . | . | TRBJ1-5 | TRBV14
CASSLVRTTGNTIYF | TGTGCCAGCAGCTTAGTAAGGACTACTGGAAACACCATATATTTT | . | . | TRBJ1-3 | TRBV7-2